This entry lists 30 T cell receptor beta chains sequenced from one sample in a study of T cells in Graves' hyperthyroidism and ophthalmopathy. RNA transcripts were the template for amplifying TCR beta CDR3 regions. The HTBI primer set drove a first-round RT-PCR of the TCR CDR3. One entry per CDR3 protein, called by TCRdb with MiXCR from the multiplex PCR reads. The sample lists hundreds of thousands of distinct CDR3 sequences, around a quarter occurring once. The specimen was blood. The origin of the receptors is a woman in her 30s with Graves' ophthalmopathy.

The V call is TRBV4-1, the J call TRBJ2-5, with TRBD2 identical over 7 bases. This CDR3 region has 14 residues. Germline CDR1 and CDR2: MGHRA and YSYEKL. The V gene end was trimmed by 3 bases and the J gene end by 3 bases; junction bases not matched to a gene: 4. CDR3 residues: CASSHRTREETQYF. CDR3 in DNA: TGCGCCAGCAGCCACCGGACTAGGGAAGAGACCCAGTACTTC.

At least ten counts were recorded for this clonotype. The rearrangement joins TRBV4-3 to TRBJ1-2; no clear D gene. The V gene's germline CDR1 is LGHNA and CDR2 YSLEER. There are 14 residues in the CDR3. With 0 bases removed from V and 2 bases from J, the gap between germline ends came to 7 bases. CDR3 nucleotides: TGCGCCAGCAGCCAAGATTCCTTCAACTATGGCTACACCTTC. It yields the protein CASSQDSFNYGYTF.

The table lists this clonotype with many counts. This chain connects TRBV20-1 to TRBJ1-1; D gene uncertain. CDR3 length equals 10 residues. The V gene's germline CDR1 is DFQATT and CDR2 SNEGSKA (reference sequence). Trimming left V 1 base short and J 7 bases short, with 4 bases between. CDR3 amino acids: CSARAGEAFF. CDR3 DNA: TGCAGTGCTAGAGCTGGTGAAGCTTTCTTT.

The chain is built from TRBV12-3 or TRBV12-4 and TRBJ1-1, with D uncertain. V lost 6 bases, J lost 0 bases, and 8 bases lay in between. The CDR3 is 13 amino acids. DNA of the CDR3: TGTGCCAGCAGACAGCTTTTGAACACTGAAGCTTTCTTT. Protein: CASRQLLNTEAFF.

CDR3: CASSNLRGQTQETQYF. In nucleotides, the CDR3 is TGTGCCAGTAGTAACCTCCGCGGACAGACTCAAGAGACCCAGTACTTC. V is TRBV19 and J is TRBJ2-5, with D maybe TRBD1 (6 bases). V lost 4 bases to trimming and J lost 2 bases, with 17 bases between them. The germline CDR1 and CDR2 sequences are LNHDA and SQIVND (reference sequence). CDR3 length: 16 amino acids.

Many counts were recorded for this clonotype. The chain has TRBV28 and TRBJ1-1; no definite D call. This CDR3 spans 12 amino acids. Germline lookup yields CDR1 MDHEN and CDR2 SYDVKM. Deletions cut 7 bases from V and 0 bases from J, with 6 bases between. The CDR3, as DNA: TGTGCCAGCACGGGTATGAACACTGAAGCTTTCTTT. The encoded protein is CASTGMNTEAFF.

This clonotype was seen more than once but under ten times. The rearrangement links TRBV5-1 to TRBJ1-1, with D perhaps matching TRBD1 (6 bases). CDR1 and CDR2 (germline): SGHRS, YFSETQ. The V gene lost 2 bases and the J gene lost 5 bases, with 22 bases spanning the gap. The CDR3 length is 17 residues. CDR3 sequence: CASSFGGMVGGNTEAFF. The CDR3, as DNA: TGCGCCAGCAGCTTTGGAGGGATGGTGGGGGGCAATACTGAAGCTTTCTTT.

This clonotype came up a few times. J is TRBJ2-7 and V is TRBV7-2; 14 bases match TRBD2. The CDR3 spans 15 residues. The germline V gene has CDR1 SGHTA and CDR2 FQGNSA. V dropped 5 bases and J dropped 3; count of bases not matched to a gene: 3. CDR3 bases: TGTGCCAGCAGCAGACTAGCGGGAGGGGACTACGAGCAGTACTTC. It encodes CASSRLAGGDYEQYF.

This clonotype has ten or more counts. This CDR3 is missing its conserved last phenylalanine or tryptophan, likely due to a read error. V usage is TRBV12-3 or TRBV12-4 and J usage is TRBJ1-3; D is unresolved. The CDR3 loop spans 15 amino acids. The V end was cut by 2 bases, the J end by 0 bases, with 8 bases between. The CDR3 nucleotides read TGTGCCAGCAGTTTACGGGCAGCCTCTGGAAACACCATATATCTT. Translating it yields CASSLRAASGNTIYL.

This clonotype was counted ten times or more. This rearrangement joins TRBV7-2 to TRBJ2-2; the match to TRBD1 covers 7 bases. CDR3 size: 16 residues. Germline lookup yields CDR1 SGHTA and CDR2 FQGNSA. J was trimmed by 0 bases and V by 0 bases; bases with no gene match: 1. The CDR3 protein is CASSLAGGTNTGELFF. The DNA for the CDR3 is TGTGCCAGCAGCTTAGCAGGGGGCACGAACACCGGGGAGCTGTTTTTT.

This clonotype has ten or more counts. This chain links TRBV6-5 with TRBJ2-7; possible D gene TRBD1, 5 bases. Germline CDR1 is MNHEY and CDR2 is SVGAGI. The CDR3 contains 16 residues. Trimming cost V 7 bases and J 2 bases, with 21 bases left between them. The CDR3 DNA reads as TGTGCCAGCACCCAAACGGACATTTTCGTCACCTACGAGCAGTACTTC. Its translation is CASTQTDIFVTYEQYF.

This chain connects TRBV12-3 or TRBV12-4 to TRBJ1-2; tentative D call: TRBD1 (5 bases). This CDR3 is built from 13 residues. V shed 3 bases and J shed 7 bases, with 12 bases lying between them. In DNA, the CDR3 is TGTGCCAGCAGTTTTGGGGGGGTCTCTGGCTACACCTTC. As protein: CASSFGGVSGYTF.

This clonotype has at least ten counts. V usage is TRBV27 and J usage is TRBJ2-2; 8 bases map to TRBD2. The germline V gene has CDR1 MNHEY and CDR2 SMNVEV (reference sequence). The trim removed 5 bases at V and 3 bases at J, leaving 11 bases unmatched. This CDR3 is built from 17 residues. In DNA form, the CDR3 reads TGTGCCAGCAGTCTAAGGGCCGGGACTAGATACACCGGGGAGCTGTTTTTT. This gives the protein CASSLRAGTRYTGELFF.

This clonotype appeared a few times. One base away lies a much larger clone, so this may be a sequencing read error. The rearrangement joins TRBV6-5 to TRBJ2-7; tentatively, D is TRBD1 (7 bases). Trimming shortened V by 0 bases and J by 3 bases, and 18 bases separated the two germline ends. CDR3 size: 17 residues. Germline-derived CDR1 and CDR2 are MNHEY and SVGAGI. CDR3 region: CASSYSSPNRGGYEQYF. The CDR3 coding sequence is TGTGCCAGCAGTTACTCGAGCCCTAACAGGGGAGGCTACGAGCAGTACTTC.

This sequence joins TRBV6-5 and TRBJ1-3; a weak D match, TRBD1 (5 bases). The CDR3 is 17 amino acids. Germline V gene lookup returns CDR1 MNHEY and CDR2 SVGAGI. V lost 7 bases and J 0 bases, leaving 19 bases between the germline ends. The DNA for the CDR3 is TGTGCCAGCATTTCGGGGGGAGGGCAGCGCTCTGGAAACACCATATATTTT. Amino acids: CASISGGGQRSGNTIYF.

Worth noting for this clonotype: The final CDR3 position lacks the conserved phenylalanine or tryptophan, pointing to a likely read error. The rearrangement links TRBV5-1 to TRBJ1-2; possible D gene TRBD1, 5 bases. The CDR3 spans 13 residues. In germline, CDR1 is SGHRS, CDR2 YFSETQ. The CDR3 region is CASGLTRGSGYTV. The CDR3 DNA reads TGCGCCAGCGGCTTGACACGGGGCTCGGGCTACACCGTC.

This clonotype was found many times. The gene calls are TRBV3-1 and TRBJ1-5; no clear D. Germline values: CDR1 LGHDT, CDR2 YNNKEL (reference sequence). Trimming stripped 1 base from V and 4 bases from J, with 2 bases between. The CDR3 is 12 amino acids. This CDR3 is CASSQGNQPQHF. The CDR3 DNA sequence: TGTGCCAGCAGCCAAGGGAATCAGCCCCAGCATTTT.

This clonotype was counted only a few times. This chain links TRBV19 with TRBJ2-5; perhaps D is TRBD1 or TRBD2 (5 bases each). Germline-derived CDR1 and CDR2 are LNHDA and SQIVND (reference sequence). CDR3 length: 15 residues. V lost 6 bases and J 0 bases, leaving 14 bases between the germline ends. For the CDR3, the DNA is TGTGCCAGTAGATCTTTCGGGGCCAACCAAGAGACCCAGTACTTC. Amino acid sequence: CASRSFGANQETQYF. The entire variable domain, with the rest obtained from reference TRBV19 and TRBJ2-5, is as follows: DGGITQSPKYLFRKEGQNVTLSCEQNLNHDAMYWYRQDPGQGLRLIYYSQIVNDFQKGDIAEGYSVSREKKESFPLTVTSAQKNPTAFYLCASRSFGANQETQYFGPGTRLLVL.

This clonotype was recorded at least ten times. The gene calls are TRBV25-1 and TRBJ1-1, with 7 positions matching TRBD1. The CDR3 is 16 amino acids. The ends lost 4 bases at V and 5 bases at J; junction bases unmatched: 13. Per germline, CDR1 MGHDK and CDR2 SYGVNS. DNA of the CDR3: TGTGCCAGCAGTGGAAGGTACAGGGGCGCGTGGACTGAAGCTTTCTTT. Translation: CASSGRYRGAWTEAFF.

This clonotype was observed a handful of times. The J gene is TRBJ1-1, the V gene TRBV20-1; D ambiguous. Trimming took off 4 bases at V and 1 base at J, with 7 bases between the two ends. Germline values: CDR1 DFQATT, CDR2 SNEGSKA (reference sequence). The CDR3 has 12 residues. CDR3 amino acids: CSATQPNTEAFF. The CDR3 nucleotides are TGCAGTGCTACCCAACCGAACACTGAAGCTTTCTTT.

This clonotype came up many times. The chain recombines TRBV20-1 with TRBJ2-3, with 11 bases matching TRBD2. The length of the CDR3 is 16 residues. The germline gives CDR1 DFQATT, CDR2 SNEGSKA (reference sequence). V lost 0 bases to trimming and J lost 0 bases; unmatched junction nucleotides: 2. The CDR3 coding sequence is TGCAGTGCTAGAGATCGACTAGCGGGGAGCACAGATACGCAGTATTTT. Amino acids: CSARDRLAGSTDTQYF.

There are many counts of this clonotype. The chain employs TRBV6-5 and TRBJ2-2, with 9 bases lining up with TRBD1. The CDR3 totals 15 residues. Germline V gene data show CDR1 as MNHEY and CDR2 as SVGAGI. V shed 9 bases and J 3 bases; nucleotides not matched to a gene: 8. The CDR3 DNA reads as TGTGCCAGTAAAACCGGGACAGGGCACACCGGGGAGCTGTTTTTT. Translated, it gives CASKTGTGHTGELFF.

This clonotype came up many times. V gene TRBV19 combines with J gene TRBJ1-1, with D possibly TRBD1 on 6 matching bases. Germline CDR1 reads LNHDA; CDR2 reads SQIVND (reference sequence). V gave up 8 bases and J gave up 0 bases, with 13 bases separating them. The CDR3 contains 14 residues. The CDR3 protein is CASEQGYMNTEAFF. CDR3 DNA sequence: TGTGCCAGTGAACAGGGTTACATGAACACTGAAGCTTTCTTT.

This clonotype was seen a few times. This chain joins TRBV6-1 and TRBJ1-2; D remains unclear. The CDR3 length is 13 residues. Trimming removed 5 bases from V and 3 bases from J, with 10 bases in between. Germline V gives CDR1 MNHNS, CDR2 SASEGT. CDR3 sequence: CASSPSVDYGYTF. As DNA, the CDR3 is TGTGCCAGCAGTCCAAGCGTCGACTATGGCTACACCTTC.

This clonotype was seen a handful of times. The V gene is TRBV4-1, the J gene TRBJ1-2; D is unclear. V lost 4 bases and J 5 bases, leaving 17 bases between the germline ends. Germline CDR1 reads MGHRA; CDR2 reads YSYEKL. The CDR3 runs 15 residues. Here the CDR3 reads CASSPSDATQYGYTF. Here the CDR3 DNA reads TGCGCCAGCAGCCCGTCCGACGCGACCCAATATGGCTACACCTTC.

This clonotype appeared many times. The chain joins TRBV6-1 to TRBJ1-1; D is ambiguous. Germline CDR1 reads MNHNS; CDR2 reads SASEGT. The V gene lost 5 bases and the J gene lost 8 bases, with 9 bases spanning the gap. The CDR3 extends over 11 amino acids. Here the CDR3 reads CASSRESEAFF. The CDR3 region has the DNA TGTGCCAGCAGTAGGGAGTCCGAAGCTTTCTTT.

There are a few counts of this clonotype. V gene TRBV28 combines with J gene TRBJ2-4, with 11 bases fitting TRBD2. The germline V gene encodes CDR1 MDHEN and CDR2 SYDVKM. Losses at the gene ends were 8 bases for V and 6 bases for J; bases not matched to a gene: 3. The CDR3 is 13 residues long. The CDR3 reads CASRGLAGNIQYF. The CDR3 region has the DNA TGTGCCAGCCGCGGACTAGCGGGAAACATTCAGTACTTC.

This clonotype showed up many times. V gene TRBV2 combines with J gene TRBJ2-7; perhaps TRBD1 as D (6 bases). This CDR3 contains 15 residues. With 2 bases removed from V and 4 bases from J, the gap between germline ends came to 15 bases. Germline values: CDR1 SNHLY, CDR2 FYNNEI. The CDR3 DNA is TGTGCCAGCAGTGAATCGGCAGGGGACCTTTACGAGCAGTACTTC. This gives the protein CASSESAGDLYEQYF.

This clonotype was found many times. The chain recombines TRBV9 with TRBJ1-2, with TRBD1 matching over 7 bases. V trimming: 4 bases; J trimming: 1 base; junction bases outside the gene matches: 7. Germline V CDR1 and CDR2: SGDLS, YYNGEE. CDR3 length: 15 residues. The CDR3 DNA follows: TGTGCCAGCAGCCCGCCTGGGACAGATAACTATGGCTACACCTTC. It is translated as CASSPPGTDNYGYTF.

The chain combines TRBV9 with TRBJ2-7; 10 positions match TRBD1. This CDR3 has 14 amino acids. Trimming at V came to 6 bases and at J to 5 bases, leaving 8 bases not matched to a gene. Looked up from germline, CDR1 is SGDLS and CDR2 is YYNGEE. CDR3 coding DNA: TGTGCCAGCAAACGCGGGACAGGGGACCACGAGCAGTACTTC. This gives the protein CASKRGTGDHEQYF.